This T cell receptor beta chain was sequenced during a study of cytomegalovirus exposure and HLA in healthy donors. With regard to this clone: Its antigen is currently unknown.

It was the approximately 110-subject validation cohort, separate from the roughly 700-subject first cohort, to which the donors belonged. CDR1 is PRHDT, CDR2 FYEKMQ, per germline (reference sequence). This CDR3 is 19 amino acids long. V was shortened by 1 base and J by 1 base, with 21 bases between the two germline ends. The table came from immunoSEQ multiplex PCR; TCRdb's copy has only in-frame clones and leaves some out. The table records some 90,000 clones, roughly nine tenths of them present only once. Study-level findings and limits: A few chains tied to CMV proved CMV antigen-specific in vitro. Subsequent analysis of the 100 to 150 validation repertoires found a tendency for first-cohort TCR clusters to co-occur. According to the study, 150 to 200 TCR beta chains were cytomegalovirus-associated.

The chain recombines TRBV13 with TRBJ2-3, with a tentative D call TRBD1 (5 bases). The origin of this receptor is a woman aged 25 to 39 in good health and CMV-seronegative. Sequenced input: PBMCs. CDR3 protein: CASSLEALSGPRGTDTQYF. CDR3 coding DNA: TGTGCCAGCAGCTTAGAGGCGTTATCAGGGCCTAGGGGCACAGATACGCAGTATTTT.